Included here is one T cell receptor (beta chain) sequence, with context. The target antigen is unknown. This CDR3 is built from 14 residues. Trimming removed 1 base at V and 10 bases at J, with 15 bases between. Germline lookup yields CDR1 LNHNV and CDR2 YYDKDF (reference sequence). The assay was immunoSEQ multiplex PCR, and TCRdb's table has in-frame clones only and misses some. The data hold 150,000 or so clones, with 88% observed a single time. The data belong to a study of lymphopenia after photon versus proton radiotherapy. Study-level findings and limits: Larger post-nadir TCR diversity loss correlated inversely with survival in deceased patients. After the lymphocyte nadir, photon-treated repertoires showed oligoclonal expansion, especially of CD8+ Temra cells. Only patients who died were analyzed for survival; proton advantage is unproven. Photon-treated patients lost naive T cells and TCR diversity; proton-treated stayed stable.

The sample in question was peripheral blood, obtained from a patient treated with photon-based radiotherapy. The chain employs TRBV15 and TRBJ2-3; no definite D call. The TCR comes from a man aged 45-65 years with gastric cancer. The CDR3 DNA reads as TGTGCCACCAGCAGAGCCGTAGTGGGGATGGCGCAGTATTTT. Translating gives CATSRAVVGMAQYF.